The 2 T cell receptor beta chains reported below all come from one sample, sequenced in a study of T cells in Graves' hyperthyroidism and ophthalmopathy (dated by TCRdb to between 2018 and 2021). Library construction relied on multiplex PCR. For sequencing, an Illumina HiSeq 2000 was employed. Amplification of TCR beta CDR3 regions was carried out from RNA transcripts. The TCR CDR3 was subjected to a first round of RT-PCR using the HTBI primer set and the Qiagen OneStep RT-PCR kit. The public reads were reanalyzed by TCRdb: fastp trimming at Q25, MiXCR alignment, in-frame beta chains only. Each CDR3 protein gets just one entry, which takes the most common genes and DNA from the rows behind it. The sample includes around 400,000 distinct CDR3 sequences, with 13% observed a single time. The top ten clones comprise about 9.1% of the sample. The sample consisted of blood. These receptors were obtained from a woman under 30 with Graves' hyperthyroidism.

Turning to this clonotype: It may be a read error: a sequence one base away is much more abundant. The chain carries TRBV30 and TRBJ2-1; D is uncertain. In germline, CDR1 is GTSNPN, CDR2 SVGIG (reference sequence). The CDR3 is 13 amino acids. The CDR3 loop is CAWGPPPYDEQFF. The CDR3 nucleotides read TGTGCCTGGGGACCACCACCCTACGATGAGCAGTTCTTC.

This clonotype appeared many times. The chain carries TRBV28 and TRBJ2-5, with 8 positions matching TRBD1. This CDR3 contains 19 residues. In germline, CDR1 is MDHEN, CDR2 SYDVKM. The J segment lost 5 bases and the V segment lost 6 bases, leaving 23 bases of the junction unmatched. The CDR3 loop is CASSPPFGGHQGAKETQYF. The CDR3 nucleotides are TGTGCCAGCAGCCCCCCCTTTGGCGGCCATCAGGGGGCGAAGGAGACCCAGTACTTC.